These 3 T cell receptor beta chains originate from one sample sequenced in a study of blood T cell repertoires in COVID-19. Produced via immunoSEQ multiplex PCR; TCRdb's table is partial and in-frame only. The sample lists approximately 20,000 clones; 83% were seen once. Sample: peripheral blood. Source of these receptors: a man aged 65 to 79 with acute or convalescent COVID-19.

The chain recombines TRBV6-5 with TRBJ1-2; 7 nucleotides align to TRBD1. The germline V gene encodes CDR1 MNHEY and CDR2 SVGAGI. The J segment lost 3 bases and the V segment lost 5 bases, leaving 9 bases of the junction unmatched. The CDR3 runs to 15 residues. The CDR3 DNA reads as TGTGCCAGCAGTCCGGGGACAGCCGATTACTATGGCTACACCTTC. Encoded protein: CASSPGTADYYGYTF.

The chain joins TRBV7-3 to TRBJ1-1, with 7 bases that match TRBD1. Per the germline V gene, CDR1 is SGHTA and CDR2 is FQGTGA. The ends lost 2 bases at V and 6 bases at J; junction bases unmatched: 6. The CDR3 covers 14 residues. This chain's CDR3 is CASSLDRDQAEAFF. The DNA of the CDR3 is TGTGCCAGCAGCTTAGACAGGGATCAGGCTGAAGCTTTCTTT.

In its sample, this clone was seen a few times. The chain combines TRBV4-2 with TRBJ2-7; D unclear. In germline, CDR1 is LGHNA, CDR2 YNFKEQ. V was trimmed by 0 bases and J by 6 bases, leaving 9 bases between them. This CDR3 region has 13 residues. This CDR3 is CASSQETLGEQYF. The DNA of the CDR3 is TGTGCCAGCAGCCAAGAGACTCTCGGCGAGCAGTACTTC.